This T cell receptor beta chain stems from a study of blood T cells in healthy people across ages. Across the study: There was about one barcoded beta molecule captured by template switching per two T cells.

In regard to this clonotype: What it binds is unknown.

CDR3 length: 11 residues. V dropped 5 bases and J dropped 4 bases, with 9 bases sitting between them. The V gene's germline CDR1 is DFQATT and CDR2 SNEGSKA (reference sequence). Study findings and constraints: Nothing was known about donor CMV status, and this possibly confounded expanded clonotype changes.

Together with a sample-barcoded 5' primer, a J-beta primer mix was included in a second PCR lasting about 6 to 12 cycles. Every cDNA molecule bore a tag from a template-switch adaptor containing 12 random nucleotides. TCRdb fed the 5' RACE reads into MiXCR, producing one record per CDR3 protein. The data show approximately 880,000 distinct CDR3 sequences, under 50% seen once. The chain employs TRBV20-1 and TRBJ2-7; no clear D gene. The sequence derives from a man aged 25-45 years in good health. The sample consisted of blood. CDR3 coding DNA: TGCAGTGCTCCACGAACGTACGAGCAGTACTTC. Its translation: CSAPRTYEQYF.